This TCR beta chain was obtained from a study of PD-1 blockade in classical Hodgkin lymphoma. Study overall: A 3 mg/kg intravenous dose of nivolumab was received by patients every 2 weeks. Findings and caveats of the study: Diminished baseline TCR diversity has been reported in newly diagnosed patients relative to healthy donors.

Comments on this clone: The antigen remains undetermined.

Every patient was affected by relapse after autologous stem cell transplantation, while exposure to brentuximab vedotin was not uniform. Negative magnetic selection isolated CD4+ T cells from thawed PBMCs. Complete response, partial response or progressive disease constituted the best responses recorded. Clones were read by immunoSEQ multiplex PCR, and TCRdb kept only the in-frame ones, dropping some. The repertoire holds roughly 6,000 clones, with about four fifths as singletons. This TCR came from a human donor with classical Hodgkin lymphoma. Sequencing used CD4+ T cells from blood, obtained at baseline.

The chain's CDR3 is CASSGPGLSPLHF. The CDR3 DNA sequence: TGTGCCAGCTCTGGACCCGGACTTTCACCCCTCCACTTT. The chain has TRBV28 and TRBJ1-6; no reliable D call. This CDR3 spans 13 amino acids. V was shortened by 8 bases and J by 9 bases, with 14 bases between the two germline ends. The V gene's germline CDR1 is MDHEN and CDR2 SYDVKM.